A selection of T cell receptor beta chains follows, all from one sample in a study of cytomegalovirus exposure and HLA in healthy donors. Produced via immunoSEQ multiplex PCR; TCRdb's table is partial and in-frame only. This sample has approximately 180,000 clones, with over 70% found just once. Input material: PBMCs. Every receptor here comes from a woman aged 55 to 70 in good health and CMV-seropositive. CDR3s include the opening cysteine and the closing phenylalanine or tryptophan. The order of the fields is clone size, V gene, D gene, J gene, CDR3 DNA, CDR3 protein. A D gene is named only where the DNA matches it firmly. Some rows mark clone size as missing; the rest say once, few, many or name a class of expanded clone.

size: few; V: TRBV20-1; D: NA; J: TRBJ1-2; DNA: TGCAGTGTAGGACAGCAATATGGCTACACCTTC; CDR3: CSVGQQYGYTF
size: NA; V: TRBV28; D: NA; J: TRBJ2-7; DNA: TGTGCCAGCTGCTACAGGGTAGAAGGCGAGCAGTACTTC; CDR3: CASCYRVEGEQYF
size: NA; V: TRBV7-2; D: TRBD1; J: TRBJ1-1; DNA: TGTGCCAGCAGAAGACAGGGAAACACTGAAGCTTTCTTT; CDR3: CASRRQGNTEAFF
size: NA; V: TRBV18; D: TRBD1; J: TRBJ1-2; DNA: TGTGCCAGCTCACTAGAGGGACAGGCCTATGGCTACACCTTC; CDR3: CASSLEGQAYGYTF
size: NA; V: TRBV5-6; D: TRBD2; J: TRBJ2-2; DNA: TGTGCCAGCAGCACATTAGCGGGAGTCGGGGAGCTGTTTTTT; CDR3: CASSTLAGVGELFF
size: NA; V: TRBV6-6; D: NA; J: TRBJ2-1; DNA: TGTGCCAGCAGTTACTCGAGTTTTTTAGGGGCCTCCCAGTTCTTC; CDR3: CASSYSSFLGASQFF
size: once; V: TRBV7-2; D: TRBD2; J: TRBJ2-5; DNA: TGTGCCAGCAGCTTAATACGGGGGGGCCGGGAGACCCAGTACTTC; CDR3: CASSLIRGGRETQYF
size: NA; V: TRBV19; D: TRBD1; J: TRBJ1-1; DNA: TGTGCCAGTAGTATAGCACAGGGGCCCACTGAAGCTTTCTTT; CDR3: CASSIAQGPTEAFF
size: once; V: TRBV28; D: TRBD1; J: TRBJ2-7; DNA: TGTGCCAGCAGCTCCCCCGGACAGGGTACCTACGAGCAGTACTTC; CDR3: CASSSPGQGTYEQYF
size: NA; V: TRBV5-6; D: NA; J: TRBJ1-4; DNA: TGTGCCAGCAGCTTGGGTGGGGGCAGAGAAAAACTGTTTTTT; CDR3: CASSLGGGREKLFF
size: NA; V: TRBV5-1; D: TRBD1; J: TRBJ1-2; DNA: TGCGCCAGCAGCTTGGAACAGGGGGCGCAGAATGGCTACACCTTC; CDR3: CASSLEQGAQNGYTF
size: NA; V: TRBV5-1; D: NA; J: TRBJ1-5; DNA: TGCGCCAGCAGCTTGCAGGGAGGCCAGCCCCAGCATTTT; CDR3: CASSLQGGQPQHF
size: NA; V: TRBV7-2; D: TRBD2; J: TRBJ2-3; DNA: TGTGCCAGCAGCTTCGAAATCGGGAGGGCCACAGATACGCAGTATTTT; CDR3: CASSFEIGRATDTQYF
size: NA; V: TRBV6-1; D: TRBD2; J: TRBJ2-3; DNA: TGTGCCAGCAGCTCTAGCGGGAGAGGGACAGATACGCAGTATTTT; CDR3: CASSSSGRGTDTQYF
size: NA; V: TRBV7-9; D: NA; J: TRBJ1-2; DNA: TGTGCCAGCAGCTTTGCCGGGACAAACTATGGCTACACCTTC; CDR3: CASSFAGTNYGYTF
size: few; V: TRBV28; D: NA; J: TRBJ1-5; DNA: TGTGCCAGCAGTTTAGACGGAGCCTATCAGCCCCAGCATTTT; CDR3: CASSLDGAYQPQHF
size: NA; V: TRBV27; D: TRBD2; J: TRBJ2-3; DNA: TGTGCCAGCACCCCATTTGCGGGAGGTGGTACAGATACGCAGTATTTT; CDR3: CASTPFAGGGTDTQYF
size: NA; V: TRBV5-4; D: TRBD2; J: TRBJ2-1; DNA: TGTGCCAGCAGCTTGGCGTTAACTGGGACTAGCGGGGGCGAGCAGTTCTTC; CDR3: CASSLALTGTSGGEQFF
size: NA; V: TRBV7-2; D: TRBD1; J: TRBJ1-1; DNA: TGTGCCAGCAGCTCACAGGGGTCCATCGCTGAAGCTTTCTTT; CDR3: CASSSQGSIAEAFF
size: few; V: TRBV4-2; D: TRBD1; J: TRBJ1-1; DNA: TGTGCCAGCAGCCAACGACAGGGGGTGGGGTACACTGAAGCTTTCTTT; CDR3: CASSQRQGVGYTEAFF
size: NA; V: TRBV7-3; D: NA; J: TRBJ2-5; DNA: TGTGCCAGCAGCTTACCCGGGGGAGATAAAGAGACCCAGTACTTC; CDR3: CASSLPGGDKETQYF
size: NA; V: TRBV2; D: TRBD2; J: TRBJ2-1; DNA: TGTGCCAGCAGAACATCCGGAACTAGCGGGACCCTTTTTGATGAGCAGTTCTTC; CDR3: CASRTSGTSGTLFDEQFF
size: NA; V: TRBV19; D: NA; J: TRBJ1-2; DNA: TGTGCCAGTACGAGGGAGGACGCGTCTGGGTCTCGCTATGGCTACACCTTC; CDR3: CASTREDASGSRYGYTF
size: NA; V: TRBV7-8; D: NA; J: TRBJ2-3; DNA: TGTGCCAGCAGCTCCGTAGCAGATACGCAGTATTTT; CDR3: CASSSVADTQYF
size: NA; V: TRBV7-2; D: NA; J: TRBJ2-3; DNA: TGTGCCAGCAGCGCAGGGATGTTCACCCCTGATACGCAGTATTTT; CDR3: CASSAGMFTPDTQYF
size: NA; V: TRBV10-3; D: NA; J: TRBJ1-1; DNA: TGTGCCATCGTGGAGGGAACTGAAGCTTTCTTT; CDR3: CAIVEGTEAFF
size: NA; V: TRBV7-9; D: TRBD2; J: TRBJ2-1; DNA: TGTGCCAGCAGCTTAATGGGACTAGCGGATTACAATGAGCAGTTCTTC; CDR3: CASSLMGLADYNEQFF
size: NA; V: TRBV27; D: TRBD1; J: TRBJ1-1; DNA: TGTGCCAGCAGTTCTTTCAACAGACAGGGTTCTGAAGCTTTCTTT; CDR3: CASSSFNRQGSEAFF
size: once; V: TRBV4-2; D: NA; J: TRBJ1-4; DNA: TGTGCCAGCAGCCAAGATGAAGTCAGAGGGGGTTATGAAAAACTGTTTTTT; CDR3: CASSQDEVRGGYEKLFF
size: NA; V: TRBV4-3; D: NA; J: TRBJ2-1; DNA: TGCGCCAGCAGCCCAGACCCGTACAATGAGCAGTTCTTC; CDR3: CASSPDPYNEQFF
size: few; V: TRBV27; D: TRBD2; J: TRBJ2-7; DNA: TGTGCCAGCAGAGTACCGGGGGGGAGCGAGCAGTACTTC; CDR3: CASRVPGGSEQYF
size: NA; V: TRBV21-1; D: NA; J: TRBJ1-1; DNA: TGTGCCAGCAGCTCGGTTAATCCCCCCTTACCCCCCCTGAACACTGAAGCTTTCTTT; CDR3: CASSSVNPPLPPLNTEAFF
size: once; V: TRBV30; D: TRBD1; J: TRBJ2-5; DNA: TGTGCCTGGAGTGTAGGACAGGGGGGTGGTGAGTACTTC; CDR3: CAWSVGQGGGEYF
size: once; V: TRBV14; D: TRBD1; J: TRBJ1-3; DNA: TGTGCCAGCAGCCAAAAGGGGGCTTACTTCGGGGACACCATATATTTT; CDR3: CASSQKGAYFGDTIYF
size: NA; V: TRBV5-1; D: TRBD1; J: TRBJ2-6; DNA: TGCGCCAGCAGCCCAGCGACAGGGCCATCGACTGCGGGGGCCAACGTCCTGACTTTC; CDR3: CASSPATGPSTAGANVLTF
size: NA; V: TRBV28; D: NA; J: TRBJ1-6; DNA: TGTGCCAGCAGTTTCCAAAGGACTGTACCCCTCCACTTT; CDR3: CASSFQRTVPLHF
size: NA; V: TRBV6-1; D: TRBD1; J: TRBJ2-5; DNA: TGTGCCAGCAGTGAACCAGGGGGCCAAGAGACCCAGTACTTC; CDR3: CASSEPGGQETQYF
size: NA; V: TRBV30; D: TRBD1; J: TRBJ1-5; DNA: TGTGCCTGGCAGGGGGCAGTCAATCAGCCCCAGCATTTT; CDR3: CAWQGAVNQPQHF
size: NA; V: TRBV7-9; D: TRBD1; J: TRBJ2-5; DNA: TGTGCCAGCAGTGGACAGGGTCTTTCTGAGCAGTACTTC; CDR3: CASSGQGLSEQYF
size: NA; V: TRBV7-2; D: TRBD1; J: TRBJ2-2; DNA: TGTGCCAGCAGCCTCGGACAGGCGGCGAACACCGGGGAGCTGTTTTTT; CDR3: CASSLGQAANTGELFF
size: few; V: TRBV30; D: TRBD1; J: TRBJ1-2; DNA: TGTGCCTTCCTCACCACAGGGGTTACTAACTATGGCTACACCTTC; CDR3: CAFLTTGVTNYGYTF
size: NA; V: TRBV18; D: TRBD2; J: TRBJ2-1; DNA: TGTGCCAGCTCACCTTACGGGACTAGCGGGAGCTCCTCCTACAATGAGCAGTTCTTC; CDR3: CASSPYGTSGSSSYNEQFF
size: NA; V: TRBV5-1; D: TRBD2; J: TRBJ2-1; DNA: TGCGCCAGCAGCTTGATTAGCGGGAGGGAGGAGCAGTTCTTC; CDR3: CASSLISGREEQFF
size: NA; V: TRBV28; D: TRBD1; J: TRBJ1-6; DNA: TGTGCCAGCAGTTCAGGGGGCGCGTCACCCCTCCACTTT; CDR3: CASSSGGASPLHF
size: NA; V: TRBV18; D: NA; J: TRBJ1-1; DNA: TGTGCCAGCTCACCACCGGTGTCAGTGAACACTGAAGCTTTCTTT; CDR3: CASSPPVSVNTEAFF
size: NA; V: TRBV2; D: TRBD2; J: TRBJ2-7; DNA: TGTGCCAGCAGTGAAGCAGCGGGAGGCCTATCTTTCTCCTACGAGCAGTACTTC; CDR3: CASSEAAGGLSFSYEQYF
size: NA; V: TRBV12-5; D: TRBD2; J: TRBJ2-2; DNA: TGTGCTAGTGGTTTGGAGAAACTAGCGGGGGACACCGGGGAGCTGTTTTTT; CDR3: CASGLEKLAGDTGELFF
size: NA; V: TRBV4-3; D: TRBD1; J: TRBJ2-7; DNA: TGCGCCAGCAGCCAAGAAGGTGCCGGGCAGGGGGCGGAAGAGCAGTACTTC; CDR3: CASSQEGAGQGAEEQYF
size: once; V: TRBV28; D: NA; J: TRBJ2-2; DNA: TGTGCCAGCAGACCGGGACAAAACACCGGGGAGCTGTTTTTT; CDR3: CASRPGQNTGELFF
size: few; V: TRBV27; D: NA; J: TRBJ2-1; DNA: TGTGCCAGCAGGACTAGAAATAACAATGAGCAGTTCTTC; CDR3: CASRTRNNNEQFF
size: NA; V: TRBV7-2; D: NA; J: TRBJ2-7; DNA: TGTGCCAGCAGTTTACAGGGAGGACGGTACGAGCAGTACTTC; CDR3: CASSLQGGRYEQYF
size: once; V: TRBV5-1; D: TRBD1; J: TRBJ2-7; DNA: TGCGCCAGCAGCTTCGGGACAGGGGGGGACGAGCAGTACTTC; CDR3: CASSFGTGGDEQYF